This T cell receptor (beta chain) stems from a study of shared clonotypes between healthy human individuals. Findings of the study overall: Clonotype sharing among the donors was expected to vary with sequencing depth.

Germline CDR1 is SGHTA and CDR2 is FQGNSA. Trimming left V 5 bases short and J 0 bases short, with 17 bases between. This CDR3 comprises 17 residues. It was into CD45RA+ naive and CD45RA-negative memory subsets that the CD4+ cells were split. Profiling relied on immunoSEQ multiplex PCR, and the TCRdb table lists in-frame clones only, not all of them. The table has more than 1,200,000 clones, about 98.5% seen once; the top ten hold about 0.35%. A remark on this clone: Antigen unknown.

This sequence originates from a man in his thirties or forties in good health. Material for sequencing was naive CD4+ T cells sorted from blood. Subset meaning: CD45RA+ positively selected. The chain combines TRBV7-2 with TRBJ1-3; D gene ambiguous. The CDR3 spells CASSLDFGPNSGNTIYF. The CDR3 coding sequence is TGTGCCAGCAGCCTAGATTTCGGGCCGAACTCTGGAAACACCATATATTTT.